This TCR beta chain was found in a study of human T cells and chemical hapten exposure. Study summary: TCR yields per sample varied mostly from small pooled library volume differences. Findings and limits, study-wide: DPC sensitization did not alter TCRs above 1 in 1000 frequency.

The time point here: pre-sensitization, week 0. Treatment of the sample: therapeutic diphenylcyclopropenone sensitization with weekly scalp DPC. Donors were 18 to 70-year-old alopecia patients suitable for DPC. This clonotype was seen many times. The antigen remains unidentified. Each cDNA molecule in the library carried unique molecular identifiers. MiXCR, run by TCRdb on the RACE reads, gives a single entry per CDR3 protein. Seen here are some 38,000 distinct CDR3 sequences, about 7.4% observed once, and the top ten hold roughly 1.3%. The J segment lost 5 bases and the V segment lost 4 bases, leaving 12 bases of the junction unmatched. Germline loops: CDR1 SQVTM, CDR2 ANQGSEA. This CDR3 comprises 15 residues.

This sequence was found in a woman between 50 and 59 years old with alopecia areata. Some clones in this sample may be carry-over from other donors' samples. This chain links TRBV29-1 with TRBJ2-7; 9 nucleotides align to TRBD1. The sample was whole blood, taken in connection with sensitization to the hapten diphenylcyclopropenone (DPC). This chain's CDR3 is CSVGTSGQGTHEQYF. For the CDR3, the DNA is TGCAGCGTTGGAACTTCGGGACAGGGTACCCACGAGCAGTACTTC.